These T cell receptor beta chains were read from a single sample in a study of Tregs in tolerant kidney transplant recipients. The method was immunoSEQ multiplex PCR; TCRdb's version includes in-frame clones alone and lacks a portion of them. The sample consists of approximately 90,000 clones, just over 90% of them appearing once. Sequences were obtained from CD8+ T cells from blood. Receptors were obtained from a human donor in good health. CDR3s include the opening cysteine and the closing phenylalanine or tryptophan. D genes are given only for firm matches. Part of the rows lack a size; the others show once, few, many or a class for expanded clones.

j_call v_call d_call clone_size cdr3_nt cdr3_aa
TRBJ2-1 TRBV6-5 TRBD1 - TGTGCCAGCAGTTACGTAGGGGGCATGTACAATGAGCAGTTCTTC CASSYVGGMYNEQFF
TRBJ2-7 TRBV10-1 TRBD2 once TGCGCCAGCAGTGAGTCCATACTAGCGGCCGGCTCCTACGAGCAGTACTTC CASSESILAAGSYEQYF
TRBJ2-1 TRBV7-6 TRBD2 few TGTGCCAGCAGCTTAGATCTTGGAGCGGGACGCCCCAGGGAGCAGTTCTTC CASSLDLGAGRPREQFF
TRBJ1-2 TRBV2 - - TGTGCCAGCAGTGAAGTTGGGTACTATGGCTACACCTTC CASSEVGYYGYTF
TRBJ2-3 TRBV9 - - TGTGCCAGCAGCGTAGGGGGGGCGAGAACAGATACGCAGTATTTT CASSVGGARTDTQYF
TRBJ2-5 TRBV20-1 - - TGCAGTGCTCCAGGGCAAGAGACCCAGTACTTC CSAPGQETQYF
TRBJ1-5 TRBV19 - many TGTGCCAGTAGTATAGATAGTGTTGGGGGGCACTTTCAGCCCCAGCATTTT CASSIDSVGGHFQPQHF
TRBJ2-7 TRBV6-5 TRBD1 - TGTGCCAGCAGTCCCCAGACAGGGACCTACGAGCAGTACTTC CASSPQTGTYEQYF
TRBJ2-1 TRBV4-1 TRBD2 - TGCGCCAGCAGCCAAGACCTCGGGGCGGGGGGGAAGGCGGAGCAGTTCTTC CASSQDLGAGGKAEQFF
TRBJ2-3 TRBV13 - - TGTGCCAGCAGCTTGTGGGGGGCCGCAGATACGCAGTATTTT CASSLWGAADTQYF
TRBJ1-1 TRBV10-1 - - TGCGCCAGCAGTGCGGGCCAGAACACTGAAGCTTTCTTT CASSAGQNTEAFF
TRBJ2-3 TRBV11-2 TRBD1 - TGTGCCAGCAGCCCTGGACAGGGGGGCGCAGATACGCAGTATTTT CASSPGQGGADTQYF
TRBJ2-7 TRBV6-5 - - TGTGCCAGCAGTTTGGGTAATCTGAACGAGCAGTACTTC CASSLGNLNEQYF
TRBJ1-5 TRBV9 - once TGTGCCAGCAGCTCCAGAGGGGCCAGCAATCAGCCCCAGCATTTT CASSSRGASNQPQHF
TRBJ2-7 TRBV7-6 TRBD2 few TGTGCCAGCAGCCAAAAGCTAGCGGCAGGCGAGCAGTACTTC CASSQKLAAGEQYF
TRBJ1-2 TRBV5-5 - - TGTGCCAGCAGCTTCGCACCTTATGGCTACACCTTC CASSFAPYGYTF